A single sample gave rise to the 29 T cell receptor beta chains below, sequenced in a study of cytomegalovirus exposure and HLA in healthy donors. Primers included in the PCR were 60 Vbeta and 13 Jbeta primers. This table comes from immunoSEQ multiplex PCR, and its TCRdb copy is limited to in-frame clones, with some not included. Of approximately 190,000 clones listed, about 80% are singletons. The sequenced sample consisted of PBMCs. All receptors derive from a woman younger than 30 in good health and CMV-seropositive.

The CDR3 loop is CAWSAFSNQPQHF. The CDR3 DNA follows: TGTGCCTGGAGTGCATTTAGCAATCAGCCCCAGCATTTT. The genes are TRBV30 and TRBJ1-5; D gene unclear. Germline-derived CDR1 and CDR2 are GTSNPN and SVGIG (reference sequence). Trimming took 1 base from V and 0 from J, leaving 4 bases between them. The CDR3 contains 13 residues.

This chain links TRBV4-1 with TRBJ1-1, with 7 nucleotides matching TRBD1. The CDR3 runs 13 residues. Trimming took 6 bases from V and 6 from J; bases not matched to a gene: 7. CDR1 is MGHRA and CDR2 is YSYEKL in the germline V gene. This CDR3 is CASRQGGKAEAFF. The CDR3 region has the DNA TGCGCCAGCAGGCAGGGGGGAAAGGCTGAAGCTTTCTTT.

The V gene is TRBV27, the J gene TRBJ2-7; TRBD1 might be the D (6 bases). V was clipped by 5 bases and J by 4 bases, with 15 bases between them. Germline CDR1 reads MNHEY; CDR2 reads SMNVEV (reference sequence). The CDR3 spans 14 residues. The CDR3 region has the DNA TGTGCCAGCAGTGCATCAGGGGAGTGGTACGAGCAGTACGTC. Translation gives CASSASGEWYEQYV.

J is TRBJ2-5 and V is TRBV11-3, with 8 bases identical to TRBD1. This CDR3 contains 14 residues. Germline V gene lookup returns CDR1 SGHNT and CDR2 YENEEA. The V and J ends lost 5 bases and 1 base, in that order; junction bases with no gene match: 3. This CDR3 reads CASSPDRAQETQYF. For the CDR3, the DNA is TGTGCCAGCAGCCCGGACAGGGCCCAAGAGACCCAGTACTTC.

The rearrangement links TRBV30 to TRBJ1-1; the D gene is possibly TRBD1 (6 bases). The germline gives CDR1 GTSNPN, CDR2 SVGIG (reference sequence). The CDR3 is 15 residues long. Trimming pared 4 bases from V and 0 bases from J, leaving 15 bases between. The CDR3 is CAWNQGHTMNTEAFF. Here the CDR3 DNA reads TGTGCCTGGAATCAGGGGCACACCATGAACACTGAAGCTTTCTTT. Combining the CDR3 with reference TRBV30 and TRBJ1-1 gives the whole variable domain SQTIHQWPATLVQPVGSPLSLECTVEGTSNPNLYWYRQAAGRGLQLLFYSVGIGQISSEVPQNLSASRPQDRQFILSSKKLLLSDSGFYLCAWNQGHTMNTEAFFGQGTRLTVV.

The genes are TRBV19 and TRBJ1-5; D gene uncertain. The CDR3 runs to 14 residues. Trimming stripped 0 bases from V and 7 bases from J, with 10 bases between. CDR1 and CDR2 from the germline V gene are LNHDA and SQIVND (reference sequence). CDR3 DNA: TGTGCCAGTAGTATAGAGGGAAGAGGGCAGCCCCAGCATTTT. Residues: CASSIEGRGQPQHF.

The gene calls are TRBV10-2 and TRBJ2-2; 8 positions agree with TRBD1. The CDR3 length is 16 residues. The junction had 9 bases not matched to a gene; V was cut back by 0 bases and J by 9 bases. The germline V gene encodes CDR1 WSHSY and CDR2 SAAADI. The CDR3 DNA follows: TGCGCCAGCAGTGAGTCTCATTCCCGGGACAGGTGGGAGCTGTTTTTT. Encoded protein: CASSESHSRDRWELFF.

The CDR3 region has the DNA TGTGCCAGTAGTATAGGGGTCTCGGGCGGGGTTAGTATGAATGAGCAGTTCTTC. Its protein product is CASSIGVSGGVSMNEQFF. The V gene is TRBV19, the J gene TRBJ2-1; tentatively, D is TRBD2 (6 bases). Trimming removed 1 base from V and 7 bases from J, with 23 bases in between. CDR1 is LNHDA and CDR2 is SQIVND in the germline V gene (reference sequence). This CDR3 is 18 amino acids long.

The genes are TRBV7-9 and TRBJ1-1; D gene uncertain. This CDR3 spans 12 amino acids. Trimming shortened V by 3 bases and J by 5 bases, and 7 bases separated the two germline ends. In germline, CDR1 is SEHNR, CDR2 FQNEAQ (reference sequence). The CDR3 loop is CASSFGKTEAFF. The CDR3, as DNA: TGTGCCAGCAGCTTTGGCAAGACTGAAGCTTTCTTT.

This sequence joins TRBV19 and TRBJ2-1, with 11 bases fitting TRBD2. J was trimmed by 9 bases and V by 3 bases; bases with no gene match: 10. There are 16 residues in the CDR3. Looked up from germline, CDR1 is LNHDA and CDR2 is SQIVND (reference sequence). CDR3 loop: CASSIRLTSGAGEQFF. The CDR3 region has the DNA TGTGCCAGTAGTATCCGGCTGACTAGCGGGGCCGGTGAGCAGTTCTTC.

V is TRBV11-2 and J is TRBJ2-3; 8 bases fit TRBD2. The V gene's germline CDR1 is SGHAT and CDR2 FQNNGV. V gave up 6 bases and J gave up 2 bases; unmatched junction bases: 10. The CDR3 contains 16 residues. CDR3 sequence: CASRPEAGAYTDTQYF. The CDR3 bases are TGTGCCAGCAGGCCTGAAGCGGGGGCGTACACAGATACGCAGTATTTT.

The V gene is TRBV29-1, the J gene TRBJ2-6; 7 positions agree with TRBD2. The CDR3 spans 19 residues. Germline values: CDR1 SQVTM, CDR2 ANQGSEA. J gave up 0 bases and V 4 bases, and 15 bases lay outside the gene matches. The CDR3 DNA sequence: TGCAGCGTTGGTGTACTCGCGGGGGAACTAAGCTCTGGGGCCAACGTCCTGACTTTC. It codes for CSVGVLAGELSSGANVLTF.

The chain is built from TRBV19 and TRBJ1-2, with 9 bases matching TRBD1. Trimming took 6 bases from V and 4 from J; bases not matched to a gene: 6. CDR1 and CDR2 from the germline V gene are LNHDA and SQIVND (reference sequence). The CDR3 length is 14 residues. CDR3 DNA sequence: TGTGCCAGTAGACACAGGGGGCAGGGCTATGGCTACACCTTC. Protein: CASRHRGQGYGYTF.

The gene calls are TRBV5-1 and TRBJ2-3, with TRBD2 matching over 10 bases. The CDR3 has 16 residues. Germline CDR1 and CDR2: SGHRS and YFSETQ. With V trimmed by 5 bases and J by 0 bases, 6 bases remained unmatched. This CDR3 is CASRSTSGVSTDTQYF. In nucleotides, the CDR3 is TGCGCCAGCAGAAGCACTAGCGGGGTTAGCACAGATACGCAGTATTTT.

The V gene is TRBV6-5, the J gene TRBJ1-2; TRBD1 matches at 7 bases. Germline V gene lookup returns CDR1 MNHEY and CDR2 SVGAGI. The J segment lost 4 bases and the V segment lost 8 bases, leaving 10 bases of the junction unmatched. This CDR3 is built from 14 residues. Here the CDR3 DNA reads TGTGCCAGCGGCTCCAGGACAGGCGGCTATGGCTACACCTTC. Protein product: CASGSRTGGYGYTF.

The chain employs TRBV4-2 and TRBJ1-3, with D possibly matching TRBD1 (6 bases). This CDR3 contains 15 residues. The V end was cut by 4 bases, the J end by 4 bases, with 14 bases between. Per the germline V gene, CDR1 is LGHNA and CDR2 is YNFKEQ. CDR3 coding DNA: TGTGCCAGCAGCCCCTCGGCAGGGACAGGAAACACCATATATTTT. Protein sequence: CASSPSAGTGNTIYF.

The chain joins TRBV5-1 to TRBJ2-5, with D uncertain. Germline assignment: CDR1 SGHRS and CDR2 YFSETQ. The CDR3 contains 13 residues. The V gene lost 0 bases and the J gene lost 9 bases, with 12 bases spanning the gap. DNA for the CDR3: TGCGCCAGCAGCTTGGCCTCGCAGAATGCCCAGTACTTC. Protein sequence: CASSLASQNAQYF.

The rearrangement links TRBV15 to TRBJ1-2; D uncertain. This CDR3 spans 13 amino acids. Germline assignment: CDR1 LNHNV and CDR2 YYDKDF (reference sequence). V was pared by 1 base and J by 0 bases, with 3 bases between. The CDR3 protein is CATSRVANYGYTF. CDR3 DNA: TGTGCCACCAGCAGAGTCGCTAACTATGGCTACACCTTC.

This chain joins TRBV18 and TRBJ2-5, with 7 bases fitting TRBD1. This CDR3 has 14 amino acids. Germline V CDR1 and CDR2: KGHSH, LQKENI. V shed 1 base and J 8 bases; nucleotides not matched to a gene: 7. The CDR3 is CASSPRGQGVTQYF. The DNA of the CDR3 is TGTGCCAGCTCACCACGCGGGCAGGGGGTAACCCAGTACTTC.

The chain combines TRBV4-2 with TRBJ1-6; maybe TRBD1 (6 bases). The CDR3 length is 15 residues. Trimming took 0 bases from V and 7 from J, leaving 10 bases between them. Germline CDR1 and CDR2: LGHNA and YNFKEQ. The CDR3 reads CASSQERGWNSPLHF. For the CDR3, the DNA is TGTGCCAGCAGCCAAGAGAGGGGGTGGAATTCACCCCTCCACTTT.

The chain carries TRBV14 and TRBJ2-2, with TRBD1 as a possible D gene (5 bases). This CDR3 contains 17 residues. The germline V gene encodes CDR1 SGHDN and CDR2 FVKESK. V lost 0 bases and J lost 3, with 14 bases in between. In nucleotides, the CDR3 is TGTGCCAGCAGCCAAGATTTAGGGGCCACTTACACCGGGGAGCTGTTTTTT. It codes for CASSQDLGATYTGELFF.

This chain links TRBV5-1 with TRBJ1-2; D is undetermined. Per the germline V gene, CDR1 is SGHRS and CDR2 is YFSETQ. The V end lost 1 base, the J end lost 1 base, and 5 bases lay between the germline ends. The CDR3 is 13 residues long. Here the CDR3 DNA reads TGCGCCAGCAGCTTGCCCAATAACTATGGCTACACCTTC. Residues: CASSLPNNYGYTF. The variable domain in full, with the rest retrieved from reference TRBV5-1 and TRBJ1-2, is KAGVTQTPRYLIKTRGQQVTLSCSPISGHRSVSWYQQTPGQGLQFLFEYFSETQRNKGNFPGRFSGRQFSNSRSEMNVSTLELGDSALYLCASSLPNNYGYTFGSGTRLTVV.

The chain couples TRBV19 to TRBJ1-6; no definite D call. CDR3 length equals 16 residues. Trimming cost V 1 base and J 0 bases, with 7 bases left between them. Looked up from germline, CDR1 is LNHDA and CDR2 is SQIVND (reference sequence). CDR3 sequence: CASSIGQYSYNSPLHF. The CDR3 DNA follows: TGTGCCAGTAGTATAGGCCAGTACTCCTATAATTCACCCCTCCACTTT.

The CDR3 DNA reads as TGTGCCAGCAGCCAAGATAACCCGGTGGACACCGGGGAGCTGTTTTTT. Translating it yields CASSQDNPVDTGELFF. The chain links TRBV14 to TRBJ2-2; D unclear. Germline V gives CDR1 SGHDN, CDR2 FVKESK. Trimming removed 0 bases from V and 3 bases from J, with 11 bases in between. The length of the CDR3 is 16 residues.

The chain has TRBV27 and TRBJ2-1; a weak D match, TRBD2 (5 bases). In germline, CDR1 is MNHEY, CDR2 SMNVEV (reference sequence). The CDR3 runs 16 residues. V lost 1 base and J lost 2, with 12 bases in between. The CDR3 sequence: CASSLFLGGTYNEQFF. Here the CDR3 DNA reads TGTGCCAGCAGTTTATTCCTCGGAGGCACCTACAATGAGCAGTTCTTC.

CDR3 sequence (DNA): TGTGCCAGCAGAGAGGGACAGGCCGACAATGAGCAGTTCTTC. Its translation is CASREGQADNEQFF. J is TRBJ2-1 and V is TRBV16, with 8 bases fitting TRBD1. The CDR3 sequence is 14 residues long. Trimming cost V 6 bases and J 5 bases; bases outside gene matches: 6. Germline assignment: CDR1 KGHSY and CDR2 FQNENV.

This clone was seen only a few times. The V gene is TRBV6-1, the J gene TRBJ2-4; unclear D gene. The V and J ends lost 1 base and 1 base respectively, with 5 bases between them. The CDR3 length is 14 residues. Germline V CDR1 and CDR2: MNHNS, SASEGT. This CDR3 reads CASSEGRAKNIQYF. CDR3 DNA sequence: TGTGCCAGCAGTGAAGGGCGGGCCAAAAACATTCAGTACTTC.

The gene calls are TRBV7-2 and TRBJ1-1; TRBD1 aligns across 11 bases. The CDR3 sequence is 15 residues long. The ends lost 8 bases at V and 11 bases at J; junction bases unmatched: 16. Germline CDR1 reads SGHTA; CDR2 reads FQGNSA. The CDR3 region has the DNA TGTGCCAGCTCTCCTTACCTCCCCGGGACAGGGGGTGCTTTCTTT. Translating gives CASSPYLPGTGGAFF.

The chain combines TRBV10-3 with TRBJ1-2, with D perhaps matching TRBD1 (5 bases). Trimming took 2 bases from V and 6 from J, leaving 16 bases between them. The CDR3 runs 15 residues. Germline-derived CDR1 and CDR2 are ENHRY and SYGVKD. CDR3 nucleotides: TGTGCCATCAGTGAGCTGCGGGGGATCAGCGATGGCTACACCTTC. Its protein product is CAISELRGISDGYTF.